The TCR beta chain described here comes from a study of cytomegalovirus exposure and HLA in healthy donors. In the study overall: Most genotyped donors, roughly 80% of around 370, had Caucasian-associated genetic ancestry. Study outcomes and limitations: TCR beta V- and J-gene trimming was later associated with a missense DCLRE1C variant. Most TCR beta V segments were productive about 90% or about 30% of the time in an earlier analysis. Across donors, most TCRs were seen rarely, yet some public ones were widespread.

Germline assignment: CDR1 MDHEN and CDR2 SYDVKM. The CDR3 contains 14 residues. V gave up 2 bases and J gave up 10 bases, with 15 bases separating them. Details on this clone: Antigen unknown.

Vbeta (60) and Jbeta (13) primers were used in the PCR. The data were produced by immunoSEQ multiplex PCR, yet TCRdb's version contains in-frame clones alone and is incomplete. The sample has some 150,000 clones, roughly 85% seen once. The sample consisted of PBMCs. The chain couples TRBV28 to TRBJ2-1, with D tentatively TRBD2 (5 bases). The clonotype was recovered from a man aged 40-55 years in good health and CMV-seropositive. The CDR3 spells CASSLPGGFFEQFF. The DNA for the CDR3 is TGTGCCAGCAGTTTACCAGGAGGATTCTTCGAGCAGTTCTTC.